These 32 T cell receptor beta chains originate from one sample sequenced in a study of beta chain features in type 1 diabetes. As every portion of the isolated RNA was reverse transcribed, the sequencing read expressed TCRB transcripts. Data came from immunoSEQ multiplex PCR; TCRdb stores just in-frame clones and leaves some out. Seen here are hundreds of thousands of clones, about 14% observed once, and the top ten hold about 6.6%. Input material: central memory CD4+ T cells from blood. Every receptor here comes from a man younger than 45 in good health.

This clone has only a few counts. The V and J genes are TRBV7-8 and TRBJ1-5, with D unresolved. In germline, CDR1 is SGHVS, CDR2 FQNEAQ. V lost 5 bases, J lost 5 bases, and 16 bases lay in between. CDR3 size: 15 residues. The CDR3 DNA is TGTGCCAGCAGCCTAAGTTCTCGGCATTATCAGCCCCAGCATTTT. Protein product: CASSLSSRHYQPQHF.

This chain joins TRBV5-1 and TRBJ2-3, with 7 bases fitting TRBD2. The J segment lost 4 bases and the V segment lost 4 bases, leaving 9 bases of the junction unmatched. Germline assignment: CDR1 SGHRS and CDR2 YFSETQ. CDR3 length equals 15 residues. Here the CDR3 reads CASSPFGRVPDTQYF. In DNA, the CDR3 is TGCGCCAGCAGCCCCTTTGGGAGGGTTCCAGATACGCAGTATTTT.

V usage is TRBV7-2 and J usage is TRBJ1-2; D possibly corresponds to TRBD1 (5 bases). V lost 7 bases, J lost 5 bases, and 20 bases lay in between. CDR3 length equals 15 residues. Germline values: CDR1 SGHTA, CDR2 FQGNSA. The CDR3 sequence is CASNTNGGGRYGYTF. DNA of the CDR3: TGTGCCAGCAACACCAACGGGGGGGGTCGGTATGGCTACACCTTC.

The J gene is TRBJ2-1, the V gene TRBV11-3; no clear D gene. Germline loops: CDR1 SGHNT, CDR2 YENEEA. Trimming shortened V by 1 base and J by 3 bases, and 10 bases separated the two germline ends. This CDR3 region has 15 residues. The CDR3 loop reads CASSLVGGDYNEQFF. The CDR3 bases are TGTGCCAGCAGCTTAGTGGGTGGGGACTACAATGAGCAGTTCTTC.

This clone was counted a few times. The chain employs TRBV19 and TRBJ1-2; 8 nucleotides line up with TRBD1. This CDR3 is 15 amino acids long. The ends lost 1 base at V and 8 bases at J; junction bases unmatched: 9. The V gene's germline CDR1 is LNHDA and CDR2 SQIVND (reference sequence). The CDR3: CASSIGADRDSGYTF. CDR3 DNA: TGTGCCAGTAGTATAGGGGCGGACAGGGACAGCGGCTACACCTTC. The full variable domain, completed using reference TRBV19 and TRBJ1-2, is DGGITQSPKYLFRKEGQNVTLSCEQNLNHDAMYWYRQDPGQGLRLIYYSQIVNDFQKGDIAEGYSVSREKKESFPLTVTSAQKNPTAFYLCASSIGADRDSGYTFGSGTRLTVV.

This clone showed up just a few times. DNA of the CDR3: TGTGCCAGCAGTGACTTTGGACAGGTGACCGGGGAGCTGTTTTTT. Amino acid sequence: CASSDFGQVTGELFF. The chain joins TRBV2 to TRBJ2-2; the match to TRBD1 covers 7 bases. The CDR3 totals 15 residues. Trimming at V came to 3 bases and at J to 5 bases, leaving 6 bases not matched to a gene. Germline loops: CDR1 SNHLY, CDR2 FYNNEI.

The chain joins TRBV10-3 to TRBJ2-5; TRBD1 agrees at 9 bases. Unmatched junction bases numbered 1, after V lost 3 bases and J lost 2 bases. Germline V gene sequence: CDR1 ENHRY, CDR2 SYGVKD. This CDR3 spans 14 amino acids. The CDR3 nucleotides are TGTGCCATCAGTGAACAGGGGGCTCAAGAGACCCAGTACTTC. This encodes CAISEQGAQETQYF.

The chain recombines TRBV6-6 with TRBJ1-2, with D maybe TRBD1 (6 bases). Germline CDR1 reads MNHNY; CDR2 reads SVGAGI (reference sequence). V was cut by 6 bases and J by 4 bases, with 15 bases left in between. This CDR3 contains 14 residues. CDR3 loop: CASSYDRNGYGYTF. CDR3 bases: TGTGCCAGCAGCTACGACAGGAATGGCTATGGCTACACCTTC.

This clone was seen many times. Written as DNA, the CDR3 is TGCGCCAGCAGCCAAGATCCGTTTTCGGAGACCCAGTACTTC. Protein: CASSQDPFSETQYF. The rearrangement uses TRBV4-1 and TRBJ2-5, with D unresolved. The germline CDR1 and CDR2 sequences are MGHRA and YSYEKL. This CDR3 spans 14 amino acids. The V gene lost 0 bases and the J gene lost 5 bases, with 10 bases spanning the gap.

This clone was observed a few times. Germline and junction disagree at one end, which may indicate a read error. CDR3 sequence reads: CASSRTTGATEAFF. In nucleotides, the CDR3 is TGCGCCAGCAGCAGGACGACAGGGGCCACTGAAGCTTTCTTT. The chain is built from TRBV5-5 and TRBJ1-1; 8 positions match TRBD1. CDR3 length: 14 residues. Germline-derived CDR1 and CDR2 are SGHKS and YYEKEE (reference sequence).

This clone appeared a single time. This could be a read error, since a much larger clone is one nucleotide away. V and J are TRBV6-4 and TRBJ1-1, with 9 bases matching TRBD1. Germline lookup yields CDR1 MRHNA and CDR2 SNTAGT. The length of the CDR3 is 13 residues. J lost 3 bases, V lost 5 bases, and 1 base had no gene match. CDR3 sequence: CASSRDRDTEAFF. The CDR3 DNA reads as TGTGCCAGCAGTCGGGACAGGGACACTGAAGCTTTCTTT.

This clone was counted a few times. J is TRBJ2-3 and V is TRBV4-2, with unresolved D. CDR1 and CDR2 (germline): LGHNA, YNFKEQ. V lost 5 bases and J 0 bases, leaving 9 bases between the germline ends. This CDR3 comprises 14 residues. The CDR3 coding sequence is TGTGCCAGCAGCTCCTCGCCTAGCACAGATACGCAGTATTTT. It specifies CASSSSPSTDTQYF.

This clone has just a few counts. CDR3 nucleotides: TGTGCCAGCAGTTACTCTGGGGGATACAATGAGCAGTTCTTC. It encodes CASSYSGGYNEQFF. The chain has TRBV6-5 and TRBJ2-1; D tentatively reads TRBD1 or TRBD2 (5 bases each). Germline assignment: CDR1 MNHEY and CDR2 SVGAGI. V gave up 0 bases and J gave up 4 bases, with 7 bases separating them. The CDR3 sequence is 14 residues long.

This clone was counted between two and nine times. This sequence joins TRBV7-2 and TRBJ1-5; D is unclear. V was pared by 1 base and J by 0 bases, with 7 bases between. Germline-derived CDR1 and CDR2 are SGHTA and FQGNSA. The CDR3 sequence is 15 residues long. The CDR3 nucleotides read TGTGCCAGCAGCTTAGGCGGCGATAGCAATCAGCCCCAGCATTTT. This encodes CASSLGGDSNQPQHF.

There are a few counts of this clone. The chain has TRBV5-4 and TRBJ1-2; TRBD1 matches at 8 bases. Looked up from germline, CDR1 is SGHNT and CDR2 is YYREEE (reference sequence). There are 15 residues in the CDR3. The ends lost 0 bases at V and 2 bases at J; junction bases unmatched: 3. DNA for the CDR3: TGTGCCAGCAGCTTGGGAGGACAGGGCAACTATGGCTACACCTTC. Its protein is CASSLGGQGNYGYTF.

Ten or more counts support this clone. This chain links TRBV10-3 with TRBJ1-1; D is undetermined. The CDR3 length is 16 residues. Trimming stripped 0 bases from V and 1 base from J, with 12 bases between. Per germline, CDR1 ENHRY and CDR2 SYGVKD. The CDR3 coding sequence is TGTGCCATCAGTGAGTCCTGGCAGTTGGAGAACACTGAAGCTTTCTTT. Protein sequence: CAISESWQLENTEAFF.

CDR3 sequence (DNA): TGCGCCAGCAGCCAGGAACGGACAGGGACAGGGTACGCCGGGGAGCTGTTTTTT. Translation: CASSQERTGTGYAGELFF. The chain joins TRBV4-1 to TRBJ2-2; 9 nucleotides match TRBD1. From germline, CDR1 is MGHRA and CDR2 YSYEKL. The CDR3 extends over 18 amino acids. The V segment lost 3 bases and the J segment 6 bases; nucleotides outside the gene matches: 14.

This clone was counted only a few times. The chain joins TRBV30 to TRBJ2-1; the D gene is possibly TRBD2 (5 bases). The CDR3 spans 14 residues. V gave up 1 base and J gave up 7 bases, with 14 bases separating them. The germline V gene has CDR1 GTSNPN and CDR2 SVGIG (reference sequence). This CDR3 reads CAWSGGFKTNEQFF. In DNA, the CDR3 is TGTGCCTGGAGTGGAGGGTTTAAAACGAATGAGCAGTTCTTC.

There are a few counts of this clone. V gene TRBV18 combines with J gene TRBJ2-7; D unresolved. V gave up 6 bases and J gave up 5 bases, with 17 bases separating them. CDR1 and CDR2 from the germline V gene are KGHSH and LQKENI. The CDR3 totals 14 residues. Here the CDR3 DNA reads TGTGCCAGCTCGCTCGACGTCCTGGCGAACGAGCAGTACGTC. Amino acid sequence: CASSLDVLANEQYV.

CDR3 sequence reads: CASAPGQIPEPQHF. The CDR3 region has the DNA TGTGCTAGTGCTCCGGGACAGATCCCCGAGCCCCAGCATTTT. The chain carries TRBV12-5 and TRBJ1-5; TRBD1 matches at 7 bases. V gave up 7 bases and J gave up 8 bases; unmatched junction bases: 11. Germline V gene sequence: CDR1 LGHNT, CDR2 FRNRAP. This CDR3 spans 14 amino acids.

This clone was found a few times. CDR3: CASRETTNEKLFF. CDR3 bases: TGTGCCAGTAGGGAGACAACTAATGAAAAACTGTTTTTT. V gene TRBV19 combines with J gene TRBJ1-4; D ambiguous. The length of the CDR3 is 13 residues. CDR1 is LNHDA, CDR2 SQIVND, per germline (reference sequence). The germline V and J ends were trimmed by 6 bases and 0 bases, with 5 bases remaining between them.

This clone was detected once. This chain uses TRBV2 with TRBJ2-5, with D hard to call. Near its end, the DNA agrees better with TRBJ2-7, so the J call may be wrong. Germline values: CDR1 SNHLY, CDR2 FYNNEI. The CDR3 sequence is 16 residues long. This chain's CDR3 is CASSLVGFTDSYEQYF. In DNA form, the CDR3 reads TGTGCCAGCAGTTTAGTTGGATTCACTGATTCCTACGAGCAGTACTTC.

J is TRBJ1-6 and V is TRBV27, with D uncertain. This CDR3 is 14 amino acids long. Per germline, CDR1 MNHEY and CDR2 SMNVEV (reference sequence). Trimming removed 6 bases at V and 6 bases at J, with 12 bases between. DNA for the CDR3: TGTGCCAGCAGCCTCGGCGGCGGTAATTCACCCCTCCACTTT. Residues: CASSLGGGNSPLHF.

Remarks on this clone: A much larger clone sits a single nucleotide away, making a read error possible. The rearrangement links TRBV11-3 to TRBJ2-2; no clear D. The V end was cut by 5 bases, the J end by 5 bases, with 3 bases between. This CDR3 has 11 amino acids. The germline CDR1 and CDR2 sequences are SGHNT and YENEEA. CDR3 DNA sequence: TGTGCCAGCAGCAAAACCGGGGAGCTGTTTTTT. It specifies CASSKTGELFF.

The chain joins TRBV5-1 to TRBJ2-7; 11 positions match TRBD2. Trimming at V came to 4 bases and at J to 5 bases, leaving 5 bases not matched to a gene. CDR3 size: 14 residues. Germline assignment: CDR1 SGHRS and CDR2 YFSETQ. The CDR3 loop reads CASSISGGDHEQYF. CDR3 DNA sequence: TGCGCCAGCAGCATTAGCGGGGGGGACCACGAGCAGTACTTC.

In its sample, this clone was seen many times. This chain links TRBV7-6 with TRBJ1-3, with D possibly TRBD1 on 5 matching bases. This CDR3 has 15 residues. Trimming stripped 5 bases from V and 2 bases from J, with 13 bases between. Per the germline V gene, CDR1 is SGHVS and CDR2 is FNYEAQ. Here the CDR3 reads CASSRQGIPGNTIYF. In nucleotides, the CDR3 is TGTGCCAGCAGCCGCCAGGGAATTCCTGGAAACACCATATATTTT.

This clone was recorded a few times. This sequence joins TRBV6-1 and TRBJ1-3; D remains ambiguous. Trimming stripped 9 bases from V and 2 bases from J, with 11 bases between. The CDR3 has 13 residues. Germline CDR1 reads MNHNS; CDR2 reads SASEGT. In DNA form, the CDR3 reads TGTGCCAGTGCAAGGGAGGCTGGAAACACCATATATTTT. Amino acid sequence: CASAREAGNTIYF.

This clone was seen a handful of times. This chain connects TRBV7-7 to TRBJ2-5; TRBD1 aligns across 8 bases. Germline CDR1 reads SSHAT; CDR2 reads FNYEAQ (reference sequence). This CDR3 has 13 amino acids. The V gene end was trimmed by 3 bases and the J gene end by 6 bases; junction bases not matched to a gene: 3. The CDR3 region has the DNA TGTGCCAGCAGCTTCGACAGGGGACAGACCCAGTACTTC. Translating it yields CASSFDRGQTQYF.

This clone was counted only a few times. This chain joins TRBV7-2 and TRBJ2-7; 13 nucleotides match TRBD2. Per germline, CDR1 SGHTA and CDR2 FQGNSA. The J segment lost 4 bases and the V segment lost 8 bases, leaving 17 bases of the junction unmatched. CDR3 length: 18 residues. The DNA of the CDR3 is TGTGCCAGCTACCCCGGGACTAGCGGGGCTACACGAACGTACGAGCAGTACTTC. Protein sequence: CASYPGTSGATRTYEQYF.

In its sample, this clone was seen many times. Other DNA sequences in the same sample also yield this CDR3. V usage is TRBV30 and J usage is TRBJ1-5; a weak D match, TRBD1 (6 bases). There are 14 residues in the CDR3. The V and J ends lost 0 bases and 5 bases respectively, with 11 bases between them. In germline, CDR1 is GTSNPN, CDR2 SVGIG (reference sequence). The CDR3 region is CAWSVGRGYQPQHF. In DNA form, the CDR3 reads TGTGCCTGGAGTGTGGGCAGGGGATATCAGCCCCAGCATTTT.

This clone appeared a few times. The chain employs TRBV6-1 and TRBJ1-5; no firm D call. Trimming shortened V by 1 base and J by 0 bases, and 4 bases separated the two germline ends. Germline V lookup: CDR1 MNHNS, CDR2 SASEGT. The CDR3 extends over 14 amino acids. The CDR3 region is CASSEVYSNQPQHF. The CDR3, as DNA: TGTGCCAGCAGTGAAGTTTATAGCAATCAGCCCCAGCATTTT.

This rearrangement joins TRBV7-2 to TRBJ1-3; 8 nucleotides agree with TRBD1. The CDR3 covers 15 residues. V trimming: 4 bases; J trimming: 5 bases; junction bases outside the gene matches: 7. Germline assignment: CDR1 SGHTA and CDR2 FQGNSA. The CDR3 coding sequence is TGTGCCAGCAGCTACGGGGACAGGTCGAGAAACACCATATATTTT. Residues: CASSYGDRSRNTIYF.